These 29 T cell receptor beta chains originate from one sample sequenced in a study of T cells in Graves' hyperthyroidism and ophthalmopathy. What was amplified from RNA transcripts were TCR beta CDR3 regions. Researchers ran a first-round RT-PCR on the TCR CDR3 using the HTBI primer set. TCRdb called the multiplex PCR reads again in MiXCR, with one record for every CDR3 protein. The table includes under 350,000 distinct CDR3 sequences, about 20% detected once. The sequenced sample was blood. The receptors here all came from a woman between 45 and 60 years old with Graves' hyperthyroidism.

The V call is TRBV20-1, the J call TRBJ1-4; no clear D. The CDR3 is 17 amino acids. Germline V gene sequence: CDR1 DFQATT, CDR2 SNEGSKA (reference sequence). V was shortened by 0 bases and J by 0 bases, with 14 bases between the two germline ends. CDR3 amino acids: CSARDPASGTTNEKLFF. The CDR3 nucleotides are TGCAGTGCTAGAGATCCTGCCAGCGGCACAACTAATGAAAAACTGTTTTTT.

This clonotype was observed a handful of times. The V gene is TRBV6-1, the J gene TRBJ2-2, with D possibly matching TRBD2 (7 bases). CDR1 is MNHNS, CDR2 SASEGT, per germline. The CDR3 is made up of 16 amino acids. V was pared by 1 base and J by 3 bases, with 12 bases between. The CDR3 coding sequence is TGTGCCAGCAGTGAAGGCGGGGGCTTGCACACCGGGGAGCTGTTTTTT. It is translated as CASSEGGGLHTGELFF.

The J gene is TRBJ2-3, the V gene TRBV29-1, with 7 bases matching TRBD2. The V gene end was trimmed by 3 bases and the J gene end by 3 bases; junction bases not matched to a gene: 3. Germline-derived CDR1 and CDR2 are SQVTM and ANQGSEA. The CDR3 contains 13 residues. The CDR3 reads CSVDREGTDTQYF. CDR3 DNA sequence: TGCAGCGTTGACAGGGAGGGGACAGATACGCAGTATTTT.

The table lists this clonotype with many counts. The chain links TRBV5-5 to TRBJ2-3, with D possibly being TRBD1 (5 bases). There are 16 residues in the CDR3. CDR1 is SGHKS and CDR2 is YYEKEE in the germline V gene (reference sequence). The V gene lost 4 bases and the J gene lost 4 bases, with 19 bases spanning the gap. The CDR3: CASSPVWGRPADTQYF. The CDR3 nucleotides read TGTGCCAGCAGCCCCGTCTGGGGCCGGCCGGCAGATACGCAGTATTTT.

The CDR3 DNA follows: TGCGCCAGCAGGGTGACTAGCGATCTCTACGAGCAGTACTTC. This sequence encodes CASRVTSDLYEQYF. This rearrangement joins TRBV5-1 to TRBJ2-7; 8 nucleotides match TRBD2. V was pared by 5 bases and J by 3 bases, with 7 bases of the junction left unmatched. Germline assignment: CDR1 SGHRS and CDR2 YFSETQ. The CDR3 has 14 residues.

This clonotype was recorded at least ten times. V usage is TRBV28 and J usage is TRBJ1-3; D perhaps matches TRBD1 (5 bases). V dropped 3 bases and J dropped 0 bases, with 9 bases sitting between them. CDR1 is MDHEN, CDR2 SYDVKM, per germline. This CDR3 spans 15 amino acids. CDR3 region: CASSLGPSSGNTIYF. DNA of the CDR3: TGTGCCAGCAGTTTGGGACCGAGCTCTGGAAACACCATATATTTT.

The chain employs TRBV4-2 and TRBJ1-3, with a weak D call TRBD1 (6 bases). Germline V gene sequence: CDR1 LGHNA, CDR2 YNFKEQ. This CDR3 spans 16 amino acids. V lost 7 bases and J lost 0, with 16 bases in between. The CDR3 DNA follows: TGTGCCAGCACGTGGAGGGACACCCTCTCTGGAAACACCATATATTTT. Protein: CASTWRDTLSGNTIYF.

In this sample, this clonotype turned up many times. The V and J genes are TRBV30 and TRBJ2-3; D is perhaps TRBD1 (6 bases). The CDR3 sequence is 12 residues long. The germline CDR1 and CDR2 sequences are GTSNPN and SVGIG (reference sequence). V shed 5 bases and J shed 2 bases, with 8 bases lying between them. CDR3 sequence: CAWGQNTDTQYF. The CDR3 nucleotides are TGTGCCTGGGGACAGAACACAGATACGCAGTATTTT.

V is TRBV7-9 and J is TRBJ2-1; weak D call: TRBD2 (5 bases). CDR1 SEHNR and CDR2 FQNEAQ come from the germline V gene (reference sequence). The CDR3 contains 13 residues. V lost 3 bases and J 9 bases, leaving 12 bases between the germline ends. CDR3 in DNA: TGTGCCAGCAGCTTTGACGGGGTCAGTGAGCAGTTCTTC. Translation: CASSFDGVSEQFF.

The CDR3 sequence: CASSLVAGRYEQYF. CDR3 coding DNA: TGTGCCAGCAGCTTAGTTGCGGGGCGGTACGAGCAGTACTTC. The V call is TRBV5-6, the J call TRBJ2-7; D is perhaps TRBD2 (6 bases). V lost 2 bases and J 4 bases, leaving 13 bases between the germline ends. Germline CDR1 reads SGHDT; CDR2 reads YYEEEE. CDR3 size: 14 residues.

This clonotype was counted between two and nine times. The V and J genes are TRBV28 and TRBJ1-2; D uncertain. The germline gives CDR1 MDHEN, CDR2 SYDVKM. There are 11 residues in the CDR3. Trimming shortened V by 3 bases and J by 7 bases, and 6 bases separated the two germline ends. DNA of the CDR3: TGTGCCAGCAGTTTCCAGGCTGGCTACACCTTC. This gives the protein CASSFQAGYTF.

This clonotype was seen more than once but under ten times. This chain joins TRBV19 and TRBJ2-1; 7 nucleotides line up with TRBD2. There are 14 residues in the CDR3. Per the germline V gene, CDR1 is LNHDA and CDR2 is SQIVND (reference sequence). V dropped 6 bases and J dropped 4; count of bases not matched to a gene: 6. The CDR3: CASRSGGGYNEQFF. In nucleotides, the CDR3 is TGTGCCAGTAGGAGTGGGGGGGGGTACAATGAGCAGTTCTTC.

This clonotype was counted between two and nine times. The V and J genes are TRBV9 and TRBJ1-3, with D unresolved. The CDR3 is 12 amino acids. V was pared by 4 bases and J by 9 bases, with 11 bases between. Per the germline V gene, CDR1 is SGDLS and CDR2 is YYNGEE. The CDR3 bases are TGTGCCAGCAGCCCAGTAGGAGGCACCATATATTTT. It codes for CASSPVGGTIYF.

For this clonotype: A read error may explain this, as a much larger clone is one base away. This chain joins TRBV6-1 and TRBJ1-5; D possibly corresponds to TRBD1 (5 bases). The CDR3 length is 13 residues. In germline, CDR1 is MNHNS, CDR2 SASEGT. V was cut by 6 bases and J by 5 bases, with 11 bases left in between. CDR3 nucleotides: TGTGCCAGCAGCGCCAGGGAAGATCAGCCCCAGCATTTT. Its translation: CASSAREDQPQHF.

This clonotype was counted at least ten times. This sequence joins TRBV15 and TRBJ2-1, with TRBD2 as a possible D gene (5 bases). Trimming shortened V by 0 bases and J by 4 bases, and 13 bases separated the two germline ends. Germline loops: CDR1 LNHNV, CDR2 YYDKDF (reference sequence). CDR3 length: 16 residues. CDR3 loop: CATSRDLGSIYNEQFF. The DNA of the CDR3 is TGTGCCACCAGCAGAGATCTGGGGAGCATTTACAATGAGCAGTTCTTC.

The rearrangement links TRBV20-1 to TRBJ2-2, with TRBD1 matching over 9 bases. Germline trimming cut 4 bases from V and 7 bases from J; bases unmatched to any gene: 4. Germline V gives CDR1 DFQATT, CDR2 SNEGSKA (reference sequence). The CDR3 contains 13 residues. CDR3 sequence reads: CSATGQGDGELFF. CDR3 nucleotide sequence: TGCAGTGCTACGGGACAGGGCGACGGGGAGCTGTTTTTT.

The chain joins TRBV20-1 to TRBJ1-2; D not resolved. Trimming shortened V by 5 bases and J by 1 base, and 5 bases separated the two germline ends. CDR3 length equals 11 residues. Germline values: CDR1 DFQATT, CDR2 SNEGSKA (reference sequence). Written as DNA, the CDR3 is TGCAGTGCTTGGCTTAACTATGGCTACACCTTC. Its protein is CSAWLNYGYTF.

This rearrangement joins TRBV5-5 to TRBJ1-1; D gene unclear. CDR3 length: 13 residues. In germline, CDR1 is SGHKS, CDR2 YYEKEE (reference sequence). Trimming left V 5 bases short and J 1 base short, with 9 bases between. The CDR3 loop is CASRAETNTEAFF. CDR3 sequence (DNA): TGTGCCAGCAGGGCGGAGACGAACACTGAAGCTTTCTTT.

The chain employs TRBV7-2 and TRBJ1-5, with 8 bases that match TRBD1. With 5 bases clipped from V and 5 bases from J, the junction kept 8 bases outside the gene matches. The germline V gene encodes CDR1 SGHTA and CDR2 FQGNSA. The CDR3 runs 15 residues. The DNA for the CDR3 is TGTGCCAGCAGCCCGTCGGGACAGGACTATCAGCCCCAGCATTTT. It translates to CASSPSGQDYQPQHF.

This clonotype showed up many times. As DNA, the CDR3 is TGTGCCAGACCGGGACAGGGGAACTATGGCTACACCTTC. As protein: CARPGQGNYGYTF. The chain has TRBV2 and TRBJ1-2, with TRBD1 identical over 10 bases. V shed 9 bases and J 2 bases; nucleotides not matched to a gene: 3. This CDR3 region has 13 residues. Germline-derived CDR1 and CDR2 are SNHLY and FYNNEI.

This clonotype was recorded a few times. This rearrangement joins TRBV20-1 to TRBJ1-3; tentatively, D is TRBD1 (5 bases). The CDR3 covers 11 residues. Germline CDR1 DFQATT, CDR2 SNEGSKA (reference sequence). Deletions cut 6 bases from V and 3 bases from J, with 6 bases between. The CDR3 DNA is TGCAGTGCAGGGGATGGAAACACCATATATTTT. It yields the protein CSAGDGNTIYF.

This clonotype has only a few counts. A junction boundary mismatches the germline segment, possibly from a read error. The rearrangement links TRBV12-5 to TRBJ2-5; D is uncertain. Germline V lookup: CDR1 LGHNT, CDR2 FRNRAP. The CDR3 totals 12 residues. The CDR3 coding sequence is TGTGCTAGTGGTTTGAATCCGAGGACCCAGCACTTC. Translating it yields CASGLNPRTQHF. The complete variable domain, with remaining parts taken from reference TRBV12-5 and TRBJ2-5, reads DARVTQTPRHKVTEMGQEVTMRCQPILGHNTVFWYRQTMMQGLELLAYFRNRAPLDDSGMPKDRFSAEMPDATLATLKIQPSEPRDSAVYFCASGLNPRTQHFGPGTRLLVL.

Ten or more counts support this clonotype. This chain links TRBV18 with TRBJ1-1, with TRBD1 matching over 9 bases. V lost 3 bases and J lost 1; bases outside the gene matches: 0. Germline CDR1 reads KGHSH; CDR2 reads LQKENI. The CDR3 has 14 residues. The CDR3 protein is CASSPTGGNTEAFF. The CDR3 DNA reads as TGTGCCAGCTCACCGACAGGGGGGAACACTGAAGCTTTCTTT.

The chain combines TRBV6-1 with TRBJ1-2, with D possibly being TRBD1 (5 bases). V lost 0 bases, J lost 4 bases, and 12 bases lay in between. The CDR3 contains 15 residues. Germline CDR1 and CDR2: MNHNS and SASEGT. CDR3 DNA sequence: TGTGCCAGCAGTGAAGCGCGAGAAAGGGGCTATGGCTACACCTTC. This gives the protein CASSEARERGYGYTF.

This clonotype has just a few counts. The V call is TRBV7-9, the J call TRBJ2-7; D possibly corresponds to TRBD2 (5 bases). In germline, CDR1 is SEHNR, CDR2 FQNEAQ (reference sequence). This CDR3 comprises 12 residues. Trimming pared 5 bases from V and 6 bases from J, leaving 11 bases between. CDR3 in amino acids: CASSPTGIEQYF. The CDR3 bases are TGTGCCAGCAGCCCGACCGGGATCGAGCAGTACTTC.

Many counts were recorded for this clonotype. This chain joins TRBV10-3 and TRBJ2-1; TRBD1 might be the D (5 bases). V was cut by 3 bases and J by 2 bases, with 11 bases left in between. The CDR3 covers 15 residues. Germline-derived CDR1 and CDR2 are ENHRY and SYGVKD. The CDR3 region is CAISDKGATYNEQFF. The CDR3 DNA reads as TGTGCCATCAGTGATAAAGGGGCCACCTACAATGAGCAGTTCTTC.

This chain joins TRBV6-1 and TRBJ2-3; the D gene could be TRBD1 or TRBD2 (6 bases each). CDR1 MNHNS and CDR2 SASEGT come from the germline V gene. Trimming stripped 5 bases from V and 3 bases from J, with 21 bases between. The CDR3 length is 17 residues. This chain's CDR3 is CASSSGGPGTRTDTQYF. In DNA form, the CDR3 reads TGTGCCAGCAGTTCCGGGGGCCCCGGGACAAGGACAGATACGCAGTATTTT.

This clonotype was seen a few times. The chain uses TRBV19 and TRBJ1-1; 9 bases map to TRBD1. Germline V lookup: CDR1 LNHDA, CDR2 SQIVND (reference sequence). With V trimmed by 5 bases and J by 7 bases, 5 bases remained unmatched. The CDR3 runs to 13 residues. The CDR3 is CASSEQGAVEAFF. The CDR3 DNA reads TGTGCCAGTAGTGAACAGGGGGCGGTTGAAGCTTTCTTT.

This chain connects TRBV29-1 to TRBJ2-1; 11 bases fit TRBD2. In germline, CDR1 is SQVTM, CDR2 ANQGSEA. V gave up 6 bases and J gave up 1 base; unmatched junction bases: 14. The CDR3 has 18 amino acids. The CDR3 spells CSVGGGTSGIKSYNEQFF. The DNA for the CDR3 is TGCAGCGTGGGGGGCGGGACTAGCGGAATAAAATCCTACAATGAGCAGTTCTTC.